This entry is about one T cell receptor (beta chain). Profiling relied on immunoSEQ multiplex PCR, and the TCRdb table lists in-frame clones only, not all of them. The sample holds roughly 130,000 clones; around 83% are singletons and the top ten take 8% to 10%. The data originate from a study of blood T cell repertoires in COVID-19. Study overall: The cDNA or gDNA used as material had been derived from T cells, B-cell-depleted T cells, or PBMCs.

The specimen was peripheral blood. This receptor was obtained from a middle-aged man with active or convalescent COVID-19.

CDR3 loop: CASSPISGTTAEAFF. The CDR3 DNA reads as TGTGCCAGCAGCCCGATTTCCGGGACAACGGCTGAAGCTTTCTTT. J is TRBJ1-1 and V is TRBV7-9, with D perhaps TRBD1 (6 bases). CDR1 is SEHNR and CDR2 is FQNEAQ in the germline V gene (reference sequence). There are 15 residues in the CDR3. Between the trimmed V and J ends, which lost 5 bases and 6 bases, there was a span of 19 bases. Supplemented by reference TRBV7-9 and TRBJ1-1, the full variable domain reads DTGVSQNPRHKITKRGQNVTFRCDPISEHNRLYWYRQTLGQGPEFLTYFQNEAQLEKSRLLSDRFSAERPKGSFSTLEIQRTEQGDSAMYLCASSPISGTTAEAFFGQGTRLTVV.